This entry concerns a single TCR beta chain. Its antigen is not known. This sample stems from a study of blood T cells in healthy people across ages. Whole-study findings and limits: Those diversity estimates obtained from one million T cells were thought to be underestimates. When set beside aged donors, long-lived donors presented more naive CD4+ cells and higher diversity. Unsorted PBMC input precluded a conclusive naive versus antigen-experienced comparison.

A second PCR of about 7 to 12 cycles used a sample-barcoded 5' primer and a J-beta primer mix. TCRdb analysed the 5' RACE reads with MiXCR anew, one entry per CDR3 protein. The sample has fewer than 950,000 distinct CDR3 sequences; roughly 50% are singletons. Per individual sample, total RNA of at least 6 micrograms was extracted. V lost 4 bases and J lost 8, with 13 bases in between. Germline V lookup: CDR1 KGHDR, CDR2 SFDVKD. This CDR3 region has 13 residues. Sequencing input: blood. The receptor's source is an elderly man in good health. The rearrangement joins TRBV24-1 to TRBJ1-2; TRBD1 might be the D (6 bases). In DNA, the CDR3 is TGTGCCACCAGTGACTCGGGGGCCGTAGGCTACACCTTC. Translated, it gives CATSDSGAVGYTF.